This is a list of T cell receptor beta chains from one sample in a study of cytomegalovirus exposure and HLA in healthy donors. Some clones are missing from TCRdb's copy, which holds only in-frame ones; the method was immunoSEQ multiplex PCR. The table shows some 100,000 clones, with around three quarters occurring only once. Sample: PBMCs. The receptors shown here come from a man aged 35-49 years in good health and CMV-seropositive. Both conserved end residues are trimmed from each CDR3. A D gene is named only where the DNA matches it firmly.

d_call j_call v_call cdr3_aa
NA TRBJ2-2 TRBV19 ASSISRIGELF
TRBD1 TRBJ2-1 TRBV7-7 ASSSGTGGLEQF
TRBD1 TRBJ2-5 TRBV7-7 ASSLDRGRKETQY
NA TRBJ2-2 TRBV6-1 ASSWGANTGELF
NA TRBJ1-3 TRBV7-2 ASSLVWEITKPSGNTIY
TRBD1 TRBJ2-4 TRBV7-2 ASSLGQGGKNIQY
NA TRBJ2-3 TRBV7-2 ASSPQGSSSTDTQY
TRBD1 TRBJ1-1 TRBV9 ASSPSTDRDTEAF
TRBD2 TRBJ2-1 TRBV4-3 ASSQDLRTSGGNEQF
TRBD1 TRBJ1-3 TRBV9 ASSVALGQGGGNTIY
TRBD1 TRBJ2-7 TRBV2 ARRDRGVPEQY
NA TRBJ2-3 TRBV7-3 ASSLRLMGTDTQY
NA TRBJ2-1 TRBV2 ASSEALQFEQF
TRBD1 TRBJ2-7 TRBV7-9 SSSPSTRTDRGDHYEQY
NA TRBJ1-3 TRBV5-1 ASSLVIGQSSGNTIY
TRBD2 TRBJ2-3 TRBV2 ASTLAGGTDTQY
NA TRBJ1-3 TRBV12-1 ASSFRDRGTSGNTIY
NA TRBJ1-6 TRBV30 AWSVFDSSYNSPLH
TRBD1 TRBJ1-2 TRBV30 AWRGDRVDYGYT
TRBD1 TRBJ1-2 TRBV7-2 ASSLGTGVRYGYT
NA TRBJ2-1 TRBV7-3 ASSSRTDYNEQF
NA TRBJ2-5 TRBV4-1 ASSQDGADEETQY
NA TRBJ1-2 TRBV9 ASSVEPGTHYGYT
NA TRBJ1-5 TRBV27 ASGSSTQGLGQPQH
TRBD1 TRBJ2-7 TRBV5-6 ASSLPGQGHRSYEQY
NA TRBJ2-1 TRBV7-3 ASSLGGGLSYNEQF
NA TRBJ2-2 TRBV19 ASSGGPLF
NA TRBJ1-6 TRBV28 ASSSGGGRNSPLH
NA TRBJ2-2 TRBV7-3 ASSLGGSGNTGELF
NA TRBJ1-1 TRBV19 ASSQTHRAGTEAF
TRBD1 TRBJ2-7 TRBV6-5 ASSYRPGGEPYEQY
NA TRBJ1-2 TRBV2 ASNGGGYT
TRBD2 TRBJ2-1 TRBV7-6 ASSLGAGGLNEQF
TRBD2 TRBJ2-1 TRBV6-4 ASSESGGSLGEQF
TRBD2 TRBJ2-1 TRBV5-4 ASSLGGTTYYNEQF
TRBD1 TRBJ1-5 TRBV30 AWSVTGGQPQH
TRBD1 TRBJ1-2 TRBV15 ATSRDLRQGINYGYT